This is a list of T cell receptor beta chains from one sample in a study of blood T cells in healthy people across ages. In TCRdb, the 5' RACE reads were re-called with MiXCR into one record per CDR3 protein. The sample holds around 1,800,000 distinct CDR3 sequences, about 39% seen once. Sequenced input: blood. These receptors originate from a human donor in good health. Both conserved end residues are trimmed from each CDR3.

TRBV29-1	SATPNQGFSYEQY
TRBV28	ASSLTSGGRVGETQY
TRBV7-3	ASSLTRADTQY
TRBV12-3/TRBV12-4	AISKDLTGELF
TRBV7-2	ASRPGTHQETQY
TRBV5-1	ASSQTPTQDTQY
TRBV6-2/TRBV6-3	ASSYRSGNRPSGANVLT
TRBV20-1	SAHRGVNTEAF
TRBV11-3	ASSFSVRREQF
TRBV20-1	SARDLEKLF
TRBV20-1	SARVVGNEKLF
TRBV21-1	ASLRTGWVTGYT
TRBV5-1	ASSPIESVSTDTQY
TRBV5-6	ASSLMLGRPYEQY
TRBV20-1	SASREADYGYT
TRBV6-2/TRBV6-3	ASSYSGEDTGELF
TRBV5-1	ASSLGPAGGPTDTQY
TRBV20-1	SASGFRWEDSNTDTQY
TRBV27	ASSQGAVWSTDTQY
TRBV20-1	SALIDRPIGYEQY
TRBV4-1	ASSHDPGTSNYGYT
TRBV5-1	ASSLAGGAAIDTQY
TRBV7-3	ASSFRPGNTDTQY
TRBV5-1	AGSPGGGLRNTEAF
TRBV7-2	ASSLVQGGSYNEQF
TRBV28	ASGDGAF
TRBV29-1	SIGWGRQNTEAF
TRBV28	ASSSAVTEAF
TRBV11-3	ASSLRSQAPMNTEAF
TRBV6-5	ASSNPGTYGYT
TRBV20-1	SARVRASGDTDTQY
TRBV7-2	ASSRAHGYGYT
TRBV7-9	ASSLIGYEQY
TRBV7-2	AGARADTQY
TRBV7-2	ASSADSTYEQY
TRBV13	ASSARTGVVETQY
TRBV18	ASSPGDGGYT
TRBV6-2/TRBV6-3	ASSYQGFGGTYNEQF
TRBV2	ASSGQSSSTDTQY
TRBV12-3/TRBV12-4	ASSLDRGRDIQY
TRBV6-5	ASSYDLYNEQF
TRBV7-2	ASSWSGTGFGGNEQF
TRBV20-1	SVKDRGNHEQY
TRBV10-2	ASRGVSSGVYGYT
TRBV3-1	ASSLADQETQY
TRBV20-1	SAERTRRAGGLAGETQY
TRBV29-1	SVWGARDYT
TRBV19	ASSIGDRGHDDYT
TRBV3-1	ASSQDSPDRWFLAKNIQY
TRBV12-3/TRBV12-4	ASSKHRGTNTEAF
TRBV2	ASSGQQGGLADTQY
TRBV20-1	SASKGLGFGYT
TRBV13	ASSSGLAKNEQF
TRBV12-3/TRBV12-4	ASSSREYGYT